The 13 T cell receptor beta chains in this list originate from one sample, sequenced in a study of T cell responses to AZD1222 COVID-19 vaccine. This table comes from immunoSEQ multiplex PCR, and its TCRdb copy is limited to in-frame clones, with some not included. Seen here are 150,000 or so clones, approximately 87% observed once, and the top ten hold roughly 5.8%. This specimen was peripheral blood, taken on day 0 of MenACWY control vaccination. The receptors stem from an adult in good health.

The genes are TRBV5-1 and TRBJ2-5, with 9 bases aligning to TRBD1. V trimming: 5 bases; J trimming: 5 bases; junction bases outside the gene matches: 7. CDR3 length: 14 amino acids. In germline, CDR1 is SGHRS, CDR2 YFSETQ. The CDR3 DNA is TGCGCCAGCAGGGCACAGGGGGCAAGGGAGACCCAGTACTTC. Residues: CASRAQGARETQYF.

This rearrangement joins TRBV2 to TRBJ1-1; D unclear. Trimming stripped 9 bases from V and 1 base from J, with 9 bases between. CDR1 and CDR2 from the germline V gene are SNHLY and FYNNEI. The CDR3 spans 12 residues. The CDR3 sequence: CARMRENTEAFF. CDR3 nucleotide sequence: TGTGCCAGAATGCGGGAGAACACTGAAGCTTTCTTT.

The rearrangement links TRBV11-2 to TRBJ1-2; D is ambiguous. CDR1 is SGHAT and CDR2 is FQNNGV in the germline V gene. Trimming stripped 5 bases from V and 2 bases from J, with 9 bases between. The CDR3 loop spans 13 amino acids. CDR3 nucleotide sequence: TGTGCCAGCAGCGCGGGAGGAAACTATGGCTACACCTTC. Protein: CASSAGGNYGYTF.

V usage is TRBV6-5 and J usage is TRBJ1-6; 9 bases fit TRBD1. CDR3 size: 14 residues. Germline V lookup: CDR1 MNHEY, CDR2 SVGAGI. The junction had 3 bases not matched to a gene; V was cut back by 5 bases and J by 7 bases. CDR3 sequence: CASSKQGANSPLHF. For the CDR3, the DNA is TGTGCCAGCAGTAAACAGGGGGCAAATTCACCCCTCCACTTT.

The J gene is TRBJ1-5, the V gene TRBV19; D unresolved. This CDR3 has 15 residues. V was trimmed by 3 bases and J by 4 bases, leaving 13 bases between them. Per germline, CDR1 LNHDA and CDR2 SQIVND (reference sequence). The DNA for the CDR3 is TGTGCCAGTAGTATCGTGGCAGGTCTTAATCAGCCCCAGCATTTT. As protein: CASSIVAGLNQPQHF.

V is TRBV4-3 and J is TRBJ1-6, with 12 bases identical to TRBD1. The V gene's germline CDR1 is LGHNA and CDR2 YSLEER. The trim removed 1 base at V and 7 bases at J, leaving 5 bases unmatched. The CDR3 is 17 residues long. The CDR3: CASSQAGQGAQNSPLHF. The DNA of the CDR3 is TGCGCCAGCAGCCAAGCGGGACAGGGGGCGCAAAATTCACCCCTCCACTTT.

V and J are TRBV5-8 and TRBJ1-5; 7 bases are a match to TRBD1. Germline V gives CDR1 SGHTS, CDR2 YDEGEE. The CDR3 length is 16 residues. Trimming took 4 bases from V and 4 from J; bases not matched to a gene: 11. The CDR3 region is CASSPRLGQNNQPQHF. The CDR3 coding sequence is TGTGCCAGCAGCCCCCGGCTGGGACAGAATAATCAGCCCCAGCATTTT.

This clone was picked up a small number of times. CDR3 nucleotide sequence: TGTGCCAGCAGCTCCTGGAGGGACCCAAACTATGGCTACACCTTC. Its protein is CASSSWRDPNYGYTF. The chain links TRBV5-4 to TRBJ1-2, with D perhaps TRBD1 (5 bases). Trimming took 3 bases from V and 2 from J, leaving 14 bases between them. Germline CDR1 is SGHNT and CDR2 is YYREEE (reference sequence). The CDR3 has 15 amino acids.

The rearrangement links TRBV5-1 to TRBJ2-7; 7 nucleotides align to TRBD2. Trimming took 7 bases from V and 1 from J; bases not matched to a gene: 8. This CDR3 spans 14 amino acids. CDR1 and CDR2 from the germline V gene are SGHRS and YFSETQ. CDR3 DNA sequence: TGCGCCAGCGCCCTCGGGACTACTTCCTACGAGCAGTACTTC. Protein sequence: CASALGTTSYEQYF.

The V call is TRBV10-3, the J call TRBJ2-3, with D possibly matching TRBD2 (6 bases). V gave up 3 bases and J gave up 1 base, with 17 bases separating them. There are 17 residues in the CDR3. Germline V lookup: CDR1 ENHRY, CDR2 SYGVKD. CDR3 sequence: CAISDPDWGVGTDTQYF. CDR3 sequence (DNA): TGTGCCATCAGTGACCCCGACTGGGGGGTGGGCACAGATACGCAGTATTTT.

This sequence joins TRBV5-6 and TRBJ2-5; no definite D call. With 0 bases removed from V and 7 bases from J, the gap between germline ends came to 7 bases. CDR3 length equals 12 residues. CDR1 and CDR2 from the germline V gene are SGHDT and YYEEEE. The CDR3 protein is CASSLGVRTQYF. CDR3 coding DNA: TGTGCCAGCAGCTTGGGGGTCCGGACCCAGTACTTC.

In nucleotides, the CDR3 is TGTGCCAGCAGCCCCTTACCCGGACTGACTAACTATGGCTACACCTTC. It specifies CASSPLPGLTNYGYTF. V gene TRBV7-3 combines with J gene TRBJ1-2, with D hard to call. Germline V gene sequence: CDR1 SGHTA, CDR2 FQGTGA. The CDR3 sequence is 16 residues long. V lost 5 bases and J lost 0, with 16 bases in between.

This rearrangement joins TRBV5-4 to TRBJ2-1, with TRBD1 as a possible D gene (6 bases). Trimming stripped 4 bases from V and 5 bases from J, with 10 bases between. The CDR3 is 13 amino acids. Germline V gene sequence: CDR1 SGHNT, CDR2 YYREEE (reference sequence). CDR3 in amino acids: CASSLDRDNEQFF. CDR3 nucleotides: TGTGCCAGCAGCCTGGACAGAGACAATGAGCAGTTCTTC.